The sample holds one count of the clone carrying this T cell receptor (beta chain). What it recognizes is unknown. This entry comes from a study of post-analysis software for immune sequencing data. Study results and limitations: Several TRBV segments (TRBV5-6, TRBV5-1 and TRBV20-1 among them) occurred more frequently in patients than in controls.

Tagging with unique molecular identifiers was a feature of the TCR beta cDNA libraries. TCRdb reprocessed the PCR reads via MiXCR and lists one record per CDR3 protein. The table lists about 200,000 distinct CDR3 sequences, over 25% of them singletons. The CDR3 spans 17 residues. V dropped 5 bases and J dropped 1; count of bases not matched to a gene: 4. Germline CDR1 SGHRS, CDR2 YFSETQ. Sample: blood. This receptor was taken from a girl aged 2-17 years with multiple sclerosis. The V call is TRBV5-1, the J call TRBJ2-2, with TRBD2 identical over 14 bases. CDR3 in DNA: TGCGCCAGCAGATTCGGGACTAGCGGGGGGAACACCGGGGAGCTGTTTTTT. Protein: CASRFGTSGGNTGELFF.